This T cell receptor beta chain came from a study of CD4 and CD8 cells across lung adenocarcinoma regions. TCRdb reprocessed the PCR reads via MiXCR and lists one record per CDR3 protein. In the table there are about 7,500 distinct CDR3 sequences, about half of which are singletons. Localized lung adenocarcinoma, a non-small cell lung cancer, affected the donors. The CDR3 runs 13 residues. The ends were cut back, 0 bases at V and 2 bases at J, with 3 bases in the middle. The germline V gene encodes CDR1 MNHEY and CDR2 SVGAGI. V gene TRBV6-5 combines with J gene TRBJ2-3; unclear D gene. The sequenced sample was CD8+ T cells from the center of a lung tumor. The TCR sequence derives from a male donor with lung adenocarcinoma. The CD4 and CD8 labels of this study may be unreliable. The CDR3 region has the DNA TGTGCCAGCAGTTACTCGGACACAGATACGCAGTATTTT. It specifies CASSYSDTDTQYF.